The present T cell receptor beta chain was sequenced within a study of early T cells in non-severe SARS-CoV-2 infection. Across the study: It was bulk RNA from unsorted whole blood that was sequenced, and the chains were unpaired.

Researchers attached unique molecular identifiers to individual cDNA molecules. From the 5' RACE reads, TCRdb called clonotypes with MiXCR, one entry per CDR3 protein. Of 50,000 or so distinct CDR3 sequences in the sample, approximately 13% were seen once. The CDR3 spans 13 residues. Trimming at V came to 2 bases and at J to 2 bases, leaving 1 base not matched to a gene. Per the germline V gene, CDR1 is SGHKS and CDR2 is YYEKEE (reference sequence). This clonotype came up many times. Sequenced input: whole blood. The chain uses TRBV5-5 and TRBJ2-7; 7 nucleotides match TRBD1. The TCR was taken from an adult who was a healthcare worker with PCR-confirmed SARS-CoV-2 infection or an uninfected control (not recorded which). CDR3 amino acids: CASSFQGAYEQYF. For the CDR3, the DNA is TGTGCCAGCAGCTTTCAGGGGGCCTACGAGCAGTACTTC.